This TCR beta chain comes out of a study of blood T cell repertoires in COVID-19. Study overall: The cDNA or gDNA used as material had been derived from T cells, B-cell-depleted T cells, or PBMCs.

The CDR3 has 16 residues. J lost 4 bases, V lost 0 bases, and 8 bases had no gene match. Per germline, CDR1 SGDLS and CDR2 YYNGEE. Source study methods: Reference gene primer amplification gave nucleated cell count estimates. The assay was immunoSEQ multiplex PCR, and TCRdb's table has in-frame clones only and misses some. For V, J and clone size, that table is used; D and trimming come from the DNA. The table records approximately 180,000 clones, approximately 85% of them present only once. The clonotype comes from a man aged 55 to 70 with acute or convalescent COVID-19. This chain joins TRBV9 and TRBJ2-5, with 8 nucleotides matching TRBD2. The sample taken for sequencing was peripheral blood. CDR3 protein: CASSVGGSGRGETQYF. The DNA for the CDR3 is TGTGCCAGCAGCGTAGGGGGGAGCGGGAGAGGAGAGACCCAGTACTTC.